This TCR beta chain was sequenced during a study of OX40 agonist ivuxolimab in advanced cancers. Worth noting for this clone: No antigen is known for it.

TCRdb's copy holds only in-frame clones and misses some; the assay was immunoSEQ multiplex PCR. This table has about 45,000 clones, approximately 90% appearing once. Germline V lookup: CDR1 MNHEY, CDR2 SMNVEV (reference sequence). J was trimmed by 4 bases and V by 8 bases; bases with no gene match: 12. The CDR3 covers 16 residues. General study findings and limits: At 0.1 to 3.0 mg/kg, CD4+ and CD8+ blood T cells expanded clonally by week 6.

This chain links TRBV27 with TRBJ2-2; 8 bases map to TRBD1. The sequencing used CD4+ or CD8+ T cells sorted from blood, collected in a trial of the OX40 agonist ivuxolimab. The TCR originated in an adult with an advanced solid tumor such as melanoma, head and neck, liver or kidney cancer. The CDR3 reads CASGPYRQGATGELFF. The DNA of the CDR3 is TGTGCCAGCGGCCCTTACCGGCAGGGGGCCACCGGGGAGCTGTTTTTT.